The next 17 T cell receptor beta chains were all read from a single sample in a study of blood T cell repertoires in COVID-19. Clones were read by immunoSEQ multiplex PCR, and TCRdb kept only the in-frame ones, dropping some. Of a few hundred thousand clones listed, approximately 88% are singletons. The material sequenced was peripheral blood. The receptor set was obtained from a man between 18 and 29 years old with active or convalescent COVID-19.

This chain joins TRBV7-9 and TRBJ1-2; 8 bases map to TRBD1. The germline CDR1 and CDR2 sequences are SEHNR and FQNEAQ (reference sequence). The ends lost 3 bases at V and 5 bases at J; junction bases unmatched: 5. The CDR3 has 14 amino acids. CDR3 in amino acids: CASSLGGQGYGYTF. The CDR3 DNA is TGTGCCAGCAGCTTGGGAGGACAGGGTTATGGCTACACCTTC. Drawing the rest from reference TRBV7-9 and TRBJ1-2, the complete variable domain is DTGVSQNPRHKITKRGQNVTFRCDPISEHNRLYWYRQTLGQGPEFLTYFQNEAQLEKSRLLSDRFSAERPKGSFSTLEIQRTEQGDSAMYLCASSLGGQGYGYTFGSGTRLTVV.

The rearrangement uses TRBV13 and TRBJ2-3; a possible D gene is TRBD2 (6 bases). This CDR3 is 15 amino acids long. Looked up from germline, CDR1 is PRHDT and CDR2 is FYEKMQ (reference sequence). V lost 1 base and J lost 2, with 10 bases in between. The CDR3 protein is CASSLEGGTTDTQYF. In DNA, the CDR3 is TGTGCCAGCAGCTTAGAAGGAGGGACCACAGATACGCAGTATTTT.

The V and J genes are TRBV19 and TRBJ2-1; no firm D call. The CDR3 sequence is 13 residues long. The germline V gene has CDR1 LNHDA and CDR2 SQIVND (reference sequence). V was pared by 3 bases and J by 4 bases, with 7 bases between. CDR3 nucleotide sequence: TGTGCCAGTAGTATCTCCGGGTACAATGAGCAGTTCTTC. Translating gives CASSISGYNEQFF.

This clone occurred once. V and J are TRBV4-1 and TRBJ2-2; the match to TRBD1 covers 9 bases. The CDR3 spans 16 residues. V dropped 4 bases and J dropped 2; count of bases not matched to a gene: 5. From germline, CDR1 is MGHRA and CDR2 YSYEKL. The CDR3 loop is CASSLPGQGNTGELFF. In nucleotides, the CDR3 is TGCGCCAGCAGCCTACCGGGACAGGGTAACACCGGGGAGCTGTTTTTT.

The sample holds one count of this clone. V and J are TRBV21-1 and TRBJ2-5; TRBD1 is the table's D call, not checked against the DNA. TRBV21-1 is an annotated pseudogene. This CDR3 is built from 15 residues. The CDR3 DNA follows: TGTGCCAGCAGCCGGCTCCACAGGGGTGAGGAGACCCAGTACTTC. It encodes CASSRLHRGEETQYF.

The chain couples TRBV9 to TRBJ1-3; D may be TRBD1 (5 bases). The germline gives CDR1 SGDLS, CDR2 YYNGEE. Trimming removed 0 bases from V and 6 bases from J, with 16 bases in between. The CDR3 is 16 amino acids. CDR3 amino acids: CASSVELRVGKNTIYF. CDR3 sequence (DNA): TGTGCCAGCAGCGTAGAGCTCAGGGTCGGTAAAAACACCATATATTTT.

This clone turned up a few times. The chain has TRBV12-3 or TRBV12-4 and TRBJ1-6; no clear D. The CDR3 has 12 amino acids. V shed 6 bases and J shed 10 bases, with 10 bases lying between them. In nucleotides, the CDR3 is TGTGCCAGCAGCAAATGGGAGTCACCCCTCCACTTT. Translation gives CASSKWESPLHF.

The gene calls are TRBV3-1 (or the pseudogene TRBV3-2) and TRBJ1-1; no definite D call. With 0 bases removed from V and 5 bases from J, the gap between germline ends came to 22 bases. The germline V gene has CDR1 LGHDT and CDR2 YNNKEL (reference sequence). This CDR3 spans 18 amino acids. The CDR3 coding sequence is TGTGCCAGCAGCCAAGAGATATGGCGTCTGGGTTCGAGGACTGAAGCTTTCTTT. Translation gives CASSQEIWRLGSRTEAFF.

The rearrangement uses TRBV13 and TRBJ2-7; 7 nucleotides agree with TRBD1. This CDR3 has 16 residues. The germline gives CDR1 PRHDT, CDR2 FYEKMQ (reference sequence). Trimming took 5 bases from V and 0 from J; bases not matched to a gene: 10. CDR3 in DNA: TGTGCCAGCAGCCCCCCGGACAGGAGATCCTCCTACGAGCAGTACTTC. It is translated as CASSPPDRRSSYEQYF.

CDR3 in amino acids: CASSHGQGVGEQFF. DNA for the CDR3: TGCGCCAGCAGCCACGGACAGGGGGTGGGTGAGCAGTTCTTC. The gene calls are TRBV4-1 and TRBJ2-1; 10 bases match TRBD1. Germline V gene data show CDR1 as MGHRA and CDR2 as YSYEKL. The CDR3 runs 14 residues. V lost 3 bases and J lost 9; bases outside the gene matches: 5.

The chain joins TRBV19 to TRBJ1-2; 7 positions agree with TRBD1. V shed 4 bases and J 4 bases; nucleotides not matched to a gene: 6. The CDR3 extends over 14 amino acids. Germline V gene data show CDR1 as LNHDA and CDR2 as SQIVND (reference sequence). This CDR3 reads CASSTSRQGYGYTF. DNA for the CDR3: TGTGCCAGTAGTACCTCTCGACAGGGCTATGGCTACACCTTC.

The CDR3 region has the DNA TGCAGCGAGCGGACAGGGCGGAGGATCTACGGCAATCAGCCCCAGCATTTT. Translating it yields CSERTGRRIYGNQPQHF. The chain is built from TRBV29-1 and TRBJ1-5, with TRBD1 matching over 8 bases. The V and J ends lost 7 bases and 2 bases, in that order; junction bases with no gene match: 16. The CDR3 loop spans 17 amino acids. Germline V gene data show CDR1 as SQVTM and CDR2 as ANQGSEA.

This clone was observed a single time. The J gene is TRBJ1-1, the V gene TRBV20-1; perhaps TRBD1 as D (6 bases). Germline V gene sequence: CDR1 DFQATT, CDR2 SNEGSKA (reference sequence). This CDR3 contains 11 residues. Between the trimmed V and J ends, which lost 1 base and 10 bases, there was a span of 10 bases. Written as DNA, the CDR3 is TGCAGTGCTAGAGGGCAGGGGAGAGCTTTCTTT. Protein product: CSARGQGRAFF.

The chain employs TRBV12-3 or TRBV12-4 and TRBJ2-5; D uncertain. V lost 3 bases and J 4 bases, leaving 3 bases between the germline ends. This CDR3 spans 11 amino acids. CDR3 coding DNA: TGTGCCAGCAGTTTTCTAGAGACCCAGTACTTC. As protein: CASSFLETQYF.

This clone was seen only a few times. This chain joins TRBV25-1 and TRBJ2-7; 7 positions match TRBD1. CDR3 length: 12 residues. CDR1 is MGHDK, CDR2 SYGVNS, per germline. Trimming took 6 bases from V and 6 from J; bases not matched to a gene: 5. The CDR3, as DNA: TGTGCCAGCAGGACAGGGTCCAGCGAGCAGTACTTC. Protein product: CASRTGSSEQYF.

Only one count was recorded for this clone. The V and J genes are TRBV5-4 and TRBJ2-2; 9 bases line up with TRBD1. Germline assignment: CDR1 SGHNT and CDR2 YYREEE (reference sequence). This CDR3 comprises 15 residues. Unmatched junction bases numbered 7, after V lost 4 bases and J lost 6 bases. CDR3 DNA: TGTGCCAGCAGCAAGCGGGACAGGGTGGCCGGGGAGCTGTTTTTT. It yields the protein CASSKRDRVAGELFF. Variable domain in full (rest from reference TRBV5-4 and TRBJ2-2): ETGVTQSPTHLIKTRGQQVTLRCSSQSGHNTVSWYQQALGQGPQFIFQYYREEENGRGNFPPRFSGLQFPNYSSELNVNALELDDSALYLCASSKRDRVAGELFFGEGSRLTVL.

Written as DNA, the CDR3 is TGTGCCAGCAGTGAATTATATAGCTCCTACAATGAGCAGTTCTTC. It specifies CASSELYSSYNEQFF. The J gene is TRBJ2-1, the V gene TRBV2; D is unclear. This CDR3 has 15 residues. Trimming shortened V by 2 bases and J by 0 bases, and 8 bases separated the two germline ends. Germline loops: CDR1 SNHLY, CDR2 FYNNEI. The full variable domain, with the rest looked up from reference TRBV2 and TRBJ2-1, is EPEVTQTPSHQVTQMGQEVILRCVPISNHLYFYWYRQILGQKVEFLVSFYNNEISEKSEIFDDQFSVERPDGSNFTLKIRSTKLEDSAMYFCASSELYSSYNEQFFGPGTRLTVL.